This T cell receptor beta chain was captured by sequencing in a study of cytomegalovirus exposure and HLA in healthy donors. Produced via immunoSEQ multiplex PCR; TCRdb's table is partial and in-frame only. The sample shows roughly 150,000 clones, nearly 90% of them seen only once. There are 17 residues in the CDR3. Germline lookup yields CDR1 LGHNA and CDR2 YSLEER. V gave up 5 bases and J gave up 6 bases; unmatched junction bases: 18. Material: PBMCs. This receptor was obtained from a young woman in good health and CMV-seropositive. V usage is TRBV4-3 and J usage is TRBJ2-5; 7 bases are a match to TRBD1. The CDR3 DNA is TGCGCCAGCAGCAAGGGGATCGGGACAGAACTACATAAGACCCAGTACTTC. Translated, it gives CASSKGIGTELHKTQYF.